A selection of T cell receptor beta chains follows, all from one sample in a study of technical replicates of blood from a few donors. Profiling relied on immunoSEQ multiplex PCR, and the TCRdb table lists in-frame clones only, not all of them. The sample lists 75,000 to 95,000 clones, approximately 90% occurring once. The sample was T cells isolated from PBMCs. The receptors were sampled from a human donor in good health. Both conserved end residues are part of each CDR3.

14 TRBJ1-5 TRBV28 CASRWGVDNQPQHF
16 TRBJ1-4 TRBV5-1 CASSLLPTGNNEKLFF
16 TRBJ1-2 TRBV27 CASSLSFATGYYGYTF
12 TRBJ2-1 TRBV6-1 CASKFGFHEQFF
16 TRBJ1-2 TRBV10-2 CASSESFLRNRYGYTF
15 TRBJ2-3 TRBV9 CASSLAGGSTDTQYF
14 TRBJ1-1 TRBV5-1 CASSLTGPNTEAFF
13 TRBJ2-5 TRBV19 CASSTDFGETQYF
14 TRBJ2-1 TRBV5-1 CASSLSVPGNEQFF
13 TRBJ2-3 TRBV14 CAEGRINTDTQYF
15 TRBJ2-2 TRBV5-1 CASSQTGGAAGELFF
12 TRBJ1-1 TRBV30 CAWSPPYTEAFF
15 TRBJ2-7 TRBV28 CASRAGQGTTYEQYF
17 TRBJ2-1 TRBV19 CASKLAGGLSSYNEQFF
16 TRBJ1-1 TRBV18 CASSPGTGRVLTEAFF
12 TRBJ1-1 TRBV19 CASSIRTTEAFF
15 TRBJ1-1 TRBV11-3 CASSFSQNGRGEAFF
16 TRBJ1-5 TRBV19 CASNPTGGYSNQPQHF
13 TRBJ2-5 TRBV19 CATQRGARETQYF
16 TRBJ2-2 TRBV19 CASSIGKQGYTGELFF
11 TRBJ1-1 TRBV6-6 CASSYLGEAFF
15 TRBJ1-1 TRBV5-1 CASSENRVGNTEAFF
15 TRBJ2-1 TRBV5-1 CASSLRTGHYNEQFF
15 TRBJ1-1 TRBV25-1 CASSELVPGGTEAFF
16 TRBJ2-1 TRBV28 CASSTFNTGSYNEQFF
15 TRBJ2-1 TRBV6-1 CASARGSGAYNEQFF
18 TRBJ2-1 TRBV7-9 CASSLGSSGSALYNEQFF
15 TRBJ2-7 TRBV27 CASSLSGSSSYEQYF
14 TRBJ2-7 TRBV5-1 CASSPGQGFYEQYF
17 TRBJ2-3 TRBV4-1 CASSQVWGGAGTDTQYF
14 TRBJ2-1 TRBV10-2 CASSVSALYNEQFF
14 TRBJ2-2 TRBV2 CASIPGQGAGELFF
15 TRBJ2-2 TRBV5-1 CASSSGLGNVGELFF
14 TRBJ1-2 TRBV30 CAWGQPLIKYGYTF
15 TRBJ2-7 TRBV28 CASSEQGGRSYEQYF
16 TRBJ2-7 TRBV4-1 CASTQGQGALQGEQYF
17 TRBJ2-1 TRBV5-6 CASSALGGGGRVDEQFF
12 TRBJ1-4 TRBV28 CASSPVVEKLFF
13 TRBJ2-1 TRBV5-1 CASSLGPANEQFF
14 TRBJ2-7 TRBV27 CASSLPGGADEQYF
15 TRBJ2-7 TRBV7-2 CASSLSPGASYEQYF